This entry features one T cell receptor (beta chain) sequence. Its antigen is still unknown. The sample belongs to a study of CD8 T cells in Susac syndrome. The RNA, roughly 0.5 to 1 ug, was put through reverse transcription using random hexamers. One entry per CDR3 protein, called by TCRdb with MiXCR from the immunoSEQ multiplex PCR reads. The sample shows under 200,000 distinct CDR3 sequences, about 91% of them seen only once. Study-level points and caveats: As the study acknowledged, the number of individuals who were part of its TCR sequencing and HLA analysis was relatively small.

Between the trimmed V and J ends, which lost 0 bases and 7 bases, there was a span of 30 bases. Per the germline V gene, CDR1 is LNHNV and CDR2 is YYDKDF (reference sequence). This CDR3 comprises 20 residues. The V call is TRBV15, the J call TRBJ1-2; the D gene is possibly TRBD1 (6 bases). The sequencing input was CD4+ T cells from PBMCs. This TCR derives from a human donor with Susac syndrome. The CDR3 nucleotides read TGTGCCACCAGCAGAGAAGGGGGGCGCTTTTTAATGCGGGCTCCCGGTGGCTACACCTTC. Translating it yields CATSREGGRFLMRAPGGYTF.